This entry lists 17 T cell receptor beta chains sequenced from one sample in a study of technical replicates of blood from a few donors. Assay used: immunoSEQ multiplex PCR; TCRdb lists only in-frame clones, some missing. The sample yields around 73,000 clones, 90% seen once. The sequencing sample was made of PBMCs. The receptors come from a human donor in good health. Some clones in this sample may be carry-over from other donors' samples.

V is TRBV18 and J is TRBJ2-6; D is perhaps TRBD2 (6 bases). The ends were cut back, 3 bases at V and 3 bases at J, with 9 bases in the middle. Germline loops: CDR1 KGHSH, CDR2 LQKENI. There are 15 residues in the CDR3. The CDR3 sequence: CASSPGAGGANVLTF. As DNA, the CDR3 is TGTGCCAGCTCACCGGGAGCGGGTGGGGCCAACGTCCTGACTTTC.

This rearrangement joins TRBV19 to TRBJ1-1; weak D call: TRBD1 (5 bases). Germline V gene sequence: CDR1 LNHDA, CDR2 SQIVND (reference sequence). Trimming took 9 bases from V and 4 from J, leaving 18 bases between them. This CDR3 contains 14 residues. CDR3: CASSWRGSGTEAFF. The CDR3 DNA sequence: TGTGCCAGCAGCTGGAGGGGCAGTGGCACTGAAGCTTTCTTT.

This clone came up once. The chain carries TRBV9 and TRBJ2-1, with 10 bases identical to TRBD2. The trim removed 3 bases at V and 6 bases at J, leaving 12 bases unmatched. The germline V gene has CDR1 SGDLS and CDR2 YYNGEE. This CDR3 is 17 amino acids long. The chain's CDR3 is CASSAGVAGGSTNEQFF. The CDR3 bases are TGTGCCAGCAGCGCGGGAGTAGCGGGAGGATCCACCAATGAGCAGTTCTTC.

This sequence joins TRBV29-1 and TRBJ2-2; D is unresolved. V was shortened by 0 bases and J by 6 bases, with 11 bases between the two germline ends. The germline V gene has CDR1 SQVTM and CDR2 ANQGSEA. This CDR3 region has 14 residues. CDR3 sequence (DNA): TGCAGCGTTGAAGACAGAGCGTACGCCGGGGAGCTGTTTTTT. Translated, it gives CSVEDRAYAGELFF.

The rearrangement uses TRBV7-2 and TRBJ2-7; possible D gene TRBD1, 5 bases. This CDR3 contains 14 residues. CDR1 is SGHTA, CDR2 FQGNSA, per germline. With 2 bases removed from V and 4 bases from J, the gap between germline ends came to 12 bases. The DNA of the CDR3 is TGTGCCAGCAGCTTAATCAGGACATTATACGAGCAGTACTTC. Amino acids: CASSLIRTLYEQYF. Variable domain in full (rest from reference TRBV7-2 and TRBJ2-7): GAGVSQSPSNKVTEKGKDVELRCDPISGHTALYWYRQSLGQGLEFLIYFQGNSAPDKSGLPSDRFSAERTGGSVSTLTIQRTQQEDSAVYLCASSLIRTLYEQYFGPGTRLTVT.

This clone was counted between two and nine times. The chain employs TRBV10-1 and TRBJ1-2; the match to TRBD1 covers 7 bases. V dropped 0 bases and J dropped 4; count of bases not matched to a gene: 14. This CDR3 region has 18 residues. Germline V gives CDR1 WNHNN, CDR2 SYGVQD (reference sequence). In DNA, the CDR3 is TGCGCCAGCAGTGAGTCTGGCCCCCGACAGGGTGAACCCTATGGCTACACCTTC. It translates to CASSESGPRQGEPYGYTF.

The chain recombines TRBV6-5 with TRBJ1-2; the match to TRBD1 covers 9 bases. Germline lookup yields CDR1 MNHEY and CDR2 SVGAGI. There are 13 residues in the CDR3. With 5 bases clipped from V and 8 bases from J, the junction kept 6 bases outside the gene matches. The CDR3 is CASSRGTGQGYTF. DNA for the CDR3: TGTGCCAGCAGTAGAGGGACAGGGCAAGGCTACACCTTC.

The chain combines TRBV19 with TRBJ2-5; 10 nucleotides align to TRBD2. Germline V CDR1 and CDR2: LNHDA, SQIVND (reference sequence). The CDR3 contains 19 residues. Unmatched junction bases numbered 16, after V lost 6 bases and J lost 0 bases. CDR3 nucleotides: TGTGCCAGTAGCCATGGGCCTAGCGGGGGTGGGATGTACCAAGAGACCCAGTACTTC. Protein: CASSHGPSGGGMYQETQYF.

The chain employs TRBV7-2 and TRBJ1-1; maybe TRBD1 (5 bases). The CDR3 is 16 amino acids. Trimming shortened V by 0 bases and J by 0 bases, and 11 bases separated the two germline ends. The germline CDR1 and CDR2 sequences are SGHTA and FQGNSA. The CDR3, as DNA: TGTGCCAGCAGCTTAGCGGGGGGAGGGATGAACACTGAAGCTTTCTTT. This encodes CASSLAGGGMNTEAFF. The entire variable domain, with the rest obtained from reference TRBV7-2 and TRBJ1-1, is as follows: GAGVSQSPSNKVTEKGKDVELRCDPISGHTALYWYRQSLGQGLEFLIYFQGNSAPDKSGLPSDRFSAERTGGSVSTLTIQRTQQEDSAVYLCASSLAGGGMNTEAFFGQGTRLTVV.

The chain uses TRBV5-5 and TRBJ2-7; D ambiguous. Trimming cost V 3 bases and J 3 bases, with 4 bases left between them. This CDR3 is 11 amino acids long. The V gene's germline CDR1 is SGHKS and CDR2 YYEKEE (reference sequence). CDR3 coding DNA: TGTGCCAGCAGCTCCAGCTACGAGCAGTACTTC. Translation gives CASSSSYEQYF.

The chain joins TRBV20-1 to TRBJ2-1; TRBD2 aligns across 7 bases. This CDR3 is 11 amino acids long. J lost 10 bases, V lost 6 bases, and 6 bases had no gene match. CDR1 is DFQATT, CDR2 SNEGSKA, per germline (reference sequence). This CDR3 is CSAERGREQFF. The CDR3 region has the DNA TGCAGTGCGGAGCGGGGACGGGAGCAGTTCTTC.

The chain is built from TRBV29-1 and TRBJ1-2; TRBD1 matches 7 bases. V lost 4 bases to trimming and J lost 4 bases; unmatched junction nucleotides: 9. The CDR3 sequence is 14 residues long. In germline, CDR1 is SQVTM, CDR2 ANQGSEA. CDR3 DNA sequence: TGCAGCGTTGGAATAGGGGGCGCCAGCTATGGCTACACCTTC. As protein: CSVGIGGASYGYTF.

V and J are TRBV7-9 and TRBJ2-1; 9 bases agree with TRBD2. Trimming at V came to 5 bases and at J to 7 bases, leaving 6 bases not matched to a gene. The CDR3 is 14 amino acids. Germline V CDR1 and CDR2: SEHNR, FQNEAQ (reference sequence). CDR3 nucleotides: TGTGCCAGCAGCCTCTCAGCGGGGGGTAATGAGCAGTTCTTC. Translating gives CASSLSAGGNEQFF.

This chain links TRBV7-2 with TRBJ2-3; 7 bases are a match to TRBD2. V lost 2 bases and J lost 3; bases outside the gene matches: 5. Germline V CDR1 and CDR2: SGHTA, FQGNSA. The CDR3 totals 15 residues. In nucleotides, the CDR3 is TGTGCCAGCAGCTTATATGGGGGGGGGACAGATACGCAGTATTTT. It specifies CASSLYGGGTDTQYF.

The chain uses TRBV4-2 and TRBJ2-7; D ambiguous. Trimming stripped 0 bases from V and 0 bases from J, with 9 bases between. The germline V gene encodes CDR1 LGHNA and CDR2 YNFKEQ. This CDR3 has 15 amino acids. CDR3 sequence (DNA): TGTGCCAGCAGCCAAGAGTCCGAGAGCTCCTACGAGCAGTACTTC. It translates to CASSQESESSYEQYF.

This chain links TRBV7-8 with TRBJ1-1; 8 nucleotides match TRBD1. The V and J ends lost 10 bases and 1 base, in that order; junction bases with no gene match: 20. The CDR3 covers 18 residues. Looked up from germline, CDR1 is SGHVS and CDR2 is FQNEAQ. CDR3 in DNA: TGTGCCACCGGCTTTGAAGGGACAGGCGGTCTGGAGAACACTGAAGCTTTCTTT. It encodes CATGFEGTGGLENTEAFF. Full variable domain (outside the CDR3, taken from reference TRBV7-8 and TRBJ1-1): GAGVSQSPRYKVAKRGQDVALRCDPISGHVSLFWYQQALGQGPEFLTYFQNEAQLDKSGLPSDRFFAERPEGSVSTLKIQRTQQEDSAVYLCATGFEGTGGLENTEAFFGQGTRLTVV.

This chain connects TRBV6-1 to TRBJ1-2; D might be TRBD1 (5 bases). The CDR3 totals 14 residues. The germline CDR1 and CDR2 sequences are MNHNS and SASEGT. V was clipped by 3 bases and J by 2 bases, with 10 bases between them. The CDR3 bases are TGTGCCAGCAGTGAGGGGCCCCTGAACTATGGCTACACCTTC. The encoded protein is CASSEGPLNYGYTF.